The 32 T cell receptor beta chains presented below share a single source sample, sequenced in a study of blood T cell repertoires in COVID-19 (dated by TCRdb to 2018 to 2021). Receptor libraries were prepared by the immunoSEQ multiplex PCR assay. As stored in TCRdb, this immuneACCESS dataset retains in-frame rearrangements with V and J assigned. A fraction of the clones does not appear; measured against another copy, unresolved V genes explain less than half of the discrepancy, and the remainder lacks a known reason. This sample lists 50,000 to 65,000 clones; around 92% were detected once. The ten largest account for around 4.3% of the sample. Sequenced sample: peripheral blood. The receptors originated from a man aged 50-60 years with active COVID-19.

The chain links TRBV9 to TRBJ1-4; TRBD1 matches 11 bases. The germline gives CDR1 SGDLS, CDR2 YYNGEE. The J segment lost 8 bases and the V segment lost 3 bases, leaving 9 bases of the junction unmatched. This CDR3 has 16 amino acids. The CDR3 sequence: CASSDPGQGAREKLFF. CDR3 nucleotide sequence: TGTGCCAGCAGCGACCCTGGACAGGGGGCGCGCGAAAAACTGTTTTTT.

The chain carries TRBV6-5 and TRBJ1-3; D is ambiguous. Trimming pared 0 bases from V and 1 base from J, leaving 4 bases between. Germline CDR1 reads MNHEY; CDR2 reads SVGAGI. This CDR3 is built from 14 residues. CDR3 sequence: CASSYSRSGNTIYF. DNA for the CDR3: TGTGCCAGCAGTTACTCTCGTTCTGGAAACACCATATATTTT.

This chain connects TRBV4-2 to TRBJ1-4; the D gene is possibly TRBD1 (6 bases). The CDR3 contains 15 residues. V was clipped by 5 bases and J by 0 bases, with 10 bases between them. Germline V lookup: CDR1 LGHNA, CDR2 YNFKEQ. The CDR3 DNA is TGTGCCAGCAGCTCGGACAGAGCAACTAATGAAAAACTGTTTTTT. As protein: CASSSDRATNEKLFF.

J is TRBJ1-2 and V is TRBV9; a possible D gene is TRBD1 (5 bases). The ends were cut back, 1 base at V and 4 bases at J, with 14 bases in the middle. Germline V gene data show CDR1 as SGDLS and CDR2 as YYNGEE. The CDR3 has 15 amino acids. This CDR3 reads CASSVSQGPFYGYTF. CDR3 DNA sequence: TGTGCCAGCAGCGTAAGTCAGGGTCCCTTCTATGGCTACACCTTC. The full variable domain, its missing parts supplied by reference TRBV9 and TRBJ1-2, is DSGVTQTPKHLITATGQRVTLRCSPRSGDLSVYWYQQSLDQGLQFLIQYYNGEERAKGNILERFSAQQFPDLHSELNLSSLELGDSALYFCASSVSQGPFYGYTFGSGTRLTVV.

J is TRBJ1-2 and V is TRBV15; the D is unclear. The V end was cut by 1 base, the J end by 8 bases, with 17 bases between. CDR1 and CDR2 from the germline V gene are LNHNV and YYDKDF (reference sequence). CDR3 size: 15 residues. CDR3 region: CATSRATGMSGGYTF. As DNA, the CDR3 is TGTGCCACCAGCAGAGCTACGGGGATGAGTGGCGGCTACACCTTC.

The J gene is TRBJ2-2, the V gene TRBV28; 8 bases map to TRBD2. Losses at the gene ends were 6 bases for V and 7 bases for J; bases not matched to a gene: 10. The germline gives CDR1 MDHEN, CDR2 SYDVKM. The CDR3 spans 15 residues. CDR3 residues: CASSPGSGNVGELFF. DNA of the CDR3: TGTGCCAGCAGCCCGGGTAGCGGGAATGTCGGGGAGCTGTTTTTT.

The sample holds a few counts of this clone. The chain combines TRBV7-9 with TRBJ1-6, with 10 bases lining up with TRBD1. After removal of 5 bases from V and 8 bases from J, the junction contained 15 bases not matched to a gene. Germline CDR1 reads SEHNR; CDR2 reads FQNEAQ (reference sequence). The CDR3 has 18 amino acids. CDR3 sequence reads: CASSTRPLRTGGDSPLHF. The DNA of the CDR3 is TGTGCCAGCAGCACCCGTCCCCTACGGACAGGGGGAGATTCACCCCTCCACTTT.

The chain combines TRBV4-3 with TRBJ1-1, with D possibly TRBD1 on 5 matching bases. There are 17 residues in the CDR3. V was trimmed by 0 bases and J by 7 bases, leaving 21 bases between them. Germline lookup yields CDR1 LGHNA and CDR2 YSLEER. The CDR3 spells CASSQDPPPRSQGEAFF. In DNA form, the CDR3 reads TGCGCCAGCAGCCAAGATCCCCCGCCTCGCTCTCAGGGTGAAGCTTTCTTT.

The genes are TRBV4-2 and TRBJ1-1; D unresolved. The V gene lost 1 base and the J gene lost 5 bases, with 11 bases spanning the gap. Germline V gene sequence: CDR1 LGHNA, CDR2 YNFKEQ. The CDR3 length is 14 residues. The chain's CDR3 is CASSQGGRRTEAFF. The DNA for the CDR3 is TGTGCCAGCAGCCAAGGTGGGAGACGGACTGAAGCTTTCTTT.

J is TRBJ2-4 and V is TRBV28, with D unresolved. V lost 6 bases and J 0 bases, leaving 3 bases between the germline ends. This CDR3 has 12 residues. CDR1 MDHEN and CDR2 SYDVKM come from the germline V gene. The CDR3 DNA is TGTGCCAGCAGCTTAGCCAAAAACATTCAGTACTTC. Its translation is CASSLAKNIQYF.

The chain carries TRBV20-1 and TRBJ2-1, with a weak D call TRBD1 (5 bases). The CDR3 consists of 11 residues. V was shortened by 5 bases and J by 8 bases, with 10 bases between the two germline ends. Germline values: CDR1 DFQATT, CDR2 SNEGSKA (reference sequence). The CDR3 protein is CSAALGDEQFF. CDR3 nucleotides: TGCAGTGCTGCCCTAGGGGATGAGCAGTTCTTC.

The J gene is TRBJ1-2, the V gene TRBV3-1 (or the pseudogene TRBV3-2), with D perhaps TRBD1 (6 bases). The CDR3 runs to 15 residues. V was shortened by 5 bases and J by 3 bases, with 16 bases between the two germline ends. CDR1 is LGHDT, CDR2 YNNKEL, per germline (reference sequence). The CDR3 region has the DNA TGTGCCAGCAGCAAGGACAGCGATCCTGACTATGGCTACACCTTC. Residues: CASSKDSDPDYGYTF.

The chain joins TRBV18 to TRBJ1-2; D unclear. The ends were cut back, 2 bases at V and 1 base at J, with 20 bases in the middle. This CDR3 region has 18 residues. CDR1 KGHSH and CDR2 LQKENI come from the germline V gene. CDR3 residues: CASSPYSGNAGDNYGYTF. The CDR3 region has the DNA TGTGCCAGCTCACCATATTCGGGGAATGCTGGGGATAACTATGGCTACACCTTC. The full variable domain, completed using reference TRBV18 and TRBJ1-2, is NAGVMQNPRHLVRRRGQEARLRCSPMKGHSHVYWYRQLPEEGLKFMVYLQKENIIDESGMPKERFSAEFPKEGPSILRIQQVVRGDSAAYFCASSPYSGNAGDNYGYTFGSGTRLTVV.

J is TRBJ1-2 and V is TRBV29-1, with a possible D match to TRBD1 (6 bases). The germline V gene encodes CDR1 SQVTM and CDR2 ANQGSEA. The CDR3 covers 12 residues. The ends were cut back, 4 bases at V and 1 base at J, with 7 bases in the middle. This CDR3 is CSVVQGNYGYTF. The CDR3 nucleotides read TGCAGCGTTGTACAGGGTAACTATGGCTACACCTTC.

The chain employs TRBV11-2 and TRBJ1-2, with 7 bases identical to TRBD1. The length of the CDR3 is 15 residues. Germline trimming cut 0 bases from V and 4 bases from J; bases unmatched to any gene: 5. Germline V CDR1 and CDR2: SGHAT, FQNNGV. In DNA, the CDR3 is TGTGCCAGCAGCTTAGAGTCAGGGGGATCCTATGGCTACACCTTC. It codes for CASSLESGGSYGYTF.

CDR3 region: CASSIAGTYNEQFF. The CDR3 DNA follows: TGTGCCAGTAGTATCGCAGGGACCTACAATGAGCAGTTCTTC. The chain couples TRBV19 to TRBJ2-1; possibly TRBD1 for D (5 bases). The ends were cut back, 3 bases at V and 2 bases at J, with 8 bases in the middle. The CDR3 contains 14 residues. Per the germline V gene, CDR1 is LNHDA and CDR2 is SQIVND (reference sequence). The full variable domain, rest sourced from reference TRBV19 and TRBJ2-1, is DGGITQSPKYLFRKEGQNVTLSCEQNLNHDAMYWYRQDPGQGLRLIYYSQIVNDFQKGDIAEGYSVSREKKESFPLTVTSAQKNPTAFYLCASSIAGTYNEQFFGPGTRLTVL.

This rearrangement joins TRBV11-2 to TRBJ2-1; 9 nucleotides agree with TRBD2. Germline loops: CDR1 SGHAT, CDR2 FQNNGV. V was clipped by 6 bases and J by 1 base; unmatched bases: 4. The CDR3 loop spans 15 amino acids. DNA of the CDR3: TGTGCCAGCAGGGCGAGCGGGGGGTCCTACAATGAGCAGTTCTTC. This translates into CASRASGGSYNEQFF.

The V and J genes are TRBV9 and TRBJ2-1; perhaps TRBD1 as D (6 bases). Trimming stripped 0 bases from V and 9 bases from J, with 13 bases between. The CDR3 consists of 14 residues. Germline V CDR1 and CDR2: SGDLS, YYNGEE. CDR3 loop: CASSVVSGATEQFF. DNA of the CDR3: TGTGCCAGCAGCGTAGTGTCAGGGGCTACTGAGCAGTTCTTC.

This sequence joins TRBV29-1 and TRBJ2-5, with a tentative D call TRBD2 (6 bases). V was clipped by 4 bases and J by 3 bases, with 12 bases between them. Germline CDR1 SQVTM, CDR2 ANQGSEA. The CDR3 runs 13 residues. As DNA, the CDR3 is TGCAGCGTTGTTCGGGGACTCAAAGAGACCCAGTACTTC. Its translation is CSVVRGLKETQYF.

This clone appeared a single time. The limits of the CDR3 on the DNA are not certain, so only TCRdb's listed CDR3 is given. The J gene is TRBJ1-1, the V gene TRBV9. The CDR3 sequence runs 13 residues, both termini included. The germline CDR1 and CDR2 sequences are SGDLS and YYNGEE. The CDR3 here is CASSSTLGGEAFF.

The J gene is TRBJ2-7, the V gene TRBV5-1; TRBD1 agrees at 9 bases. CDR1 is SGHRS, CDR2 YFSETQ, per germline. The ends lost 9 bases at V and 2 bases at J; junction bases unmatched: 9. CDR3 length: 14 amino acids. In nucleotides, the CDR3 is TGCGCCACCGCATCCGGGACAGGGCCCTACGAGCAGTACTTC. Its translation: CATASGTGPYEQYF.

The CDR3 DNA reads as TGTGCCAGCAGCGCTTACCCCGGGACAGGAGGCCACGAGCAGTACTTC. Translating gives CASSAYPGTGGHEQYF. The gene calls are TRBV9 and TRBJ2-7, with 8 bases aligning to TRBD1. Germline loops: CDR1 SGDLS, CDR2 YYNGEE. The CDR3 covers 16 residues. Trimming cost V 3 bases and J 5 bases; bases outside gene matches: 13. Full variable domain (outside the CDR3, taken from reference TRBV9 and TRBJ2-7): DSGVTQTPKHLITATGQRVTLRCSPRSGDLSVYWYQQSLDQGLQFLIQYYNGEERAKGNILERFSAQQFPDLHSELNLSSLELGDSALYFCASSAYPGTGGHEQYFGPGTRLTVT.

This clone was picked up one time. V is TRBV18 and J is TRBJ1-1; D is undetermined. The CDR3 runs 13 residues. Germline values: CDR1 KGHSH, CDR2 LQKENI. V lost 6 bases and J 0 bases, leaving 8 bases between the germline ends. The CDR3 DNA follows: TGTGCCAGCTCGGGCGGGATGAACACTGAAGCTTTCTTT. Protein: CASSGGMNTEAFF. Full variable domain (remainder filled in from reference TRBV18 and TRBJ1-1): NAGVMQNPRHLVRRRGQEARLRCSPMKGHSHVYWYRQLPEEGLKFMVYLQKENIIDESGMPKERFSAEFPKEGPSILRIQQVVRGDSAAYFCASSGGMNTEAFFGQGTRLTVV.

The chain employs TRBV7-8 and TRBJ2-5; 9 bases are a match to TRBD1. V trimming: 2 bases; J trimming: 1 base; junction bases outside the gene matches: 11. The CDR3 covers 18 residues. Germline V gene data show CDR1 as SGHVS and CDR2 as FQNEAQ. The CDR3 sequence: CASSLRGLGQGFQETQYF. The CDR3 DNA sequence: TGTGCCAGCAGCTTAAGGGGGCTTGGACAGGGGTTCCAAGAGACCCAGTACTTC.

This chain connects TRBV5-4 to TRBJ1-6; D is unclear. The CDR3 contains 15 residues. Per germline, CDR1 SGHNT and CDR2 YYREEE (reference sequence). The V gene lost 0 bases and the J gene lost 7 bases, with 11 bases spanning the gap. The CDR3 region is CASSLVERPNSPLHF. The CDR3 DNA sequence: TGTGCCAGCAGCTTGGTGGAGAGGCCGAATTCACCCCTCCACTTT.

This chain joins TRBV4-3 and TRBJ2-5, with D perhaps matching TRBD2 (6 bases). V dropped 0 bases and J dropped 4 bases, with 6 bases sitting between them. The CDR3 runs to 13 residues. In germline, CDR1 is LGHNA, CDR2 YSLEER. CDR3 sequence (DNA): TGCGCCAGCAGCCAAGAGGGAGGAGAGACCCAGTACTTC. It encodes CASSQEGGETQYF.

The chain combines TRBV6-5 with TRBJ1-5; 9 bases map to TRBD1. In germline, CDR1 is MNHEY, CDR2 SVGAGI. The CDR3 runs to 14 residues. V lost 10 bases, J lost 5 bases, and 9 bases stayed unmatched. CDR3 residues: CATSKQGAYQPQHF. The CDR3 coding sequence is TGTGCCACGTCAAAACAGGGGGCATATCAGCCCCAGCATTTT.

This chain joins TRBV6-5 and TRBJ2-7; D may be TRBD1 (6 bases). Per germline, CDR1 MNHEY and CDR2 SVGAGI. This CDR3 comprises 14 residues. Trimming removed 2 bases from V and 4 bases from J, with 12 bases in between. The DNA for the CDR3 is TGTGCCAGCAGTTACGGTCAGGGGTTGTACGAGCAGTACTTC. The encoded protein is CASSYGQGLYEQYF.

The chain combines TRBV7-8 with TRBJ2-7; TRBD1 agrees at 10 bases. In germline, CDR1 is SGHVS, CDR2 FQNEAQ. This CDR3 region has 18 residues. Germline trimming cut 3 bases from V and 2 bases from J; bases unmatched to any gene: 13. The CDR3 DNA sequence: TGTGCCAGCAGCTTCCGGGACAGGGGTCTCGTTGGGGCCTACGAGCAGTACTTC. This codes for CASSFRDRGLVGAYEQYF.

DNA for the CDR3: TGTGCTAGTGGTTTGGTTATCGGTAGCCAGGGGCAAGAGACCCAGTACTTC. It yields the protein CASGLVIGSQGQETQYF. This chain joins TRBV12-5 and TRBJ2-5; a weak D match, TRBD1 (6 bases). Germline V gene data show CDR1 as LGHNT and CDR2 as FRNRAP. V was cut by 0 bases and J by 2 bases, with 16 bases left in between. The CDR3 runs to 17 residues.

This chain connects TRBV28 to TRBJ2-7; no reliable D call. There are 16 residues in the CDR3. V gave up 1 base and J gave up 4 bases, with 17 bases separating them. In germline, CDR1 is MDHEN, CDR2 SYDVKM. CDR3 amino acids: CASSLFSGRSHYEQYF. CDR3 nucleotide sequence: TGTGCCAGCAGTTTATTTTCAGGTCGTTCACATTACGAGCAGTACTTC.

The rearrangement uses TRBV28 and TRBJ2-7; TRBD2 agrees at 8 bases. Trimming took 3 bases from V and 6 from J; bases not matched to a gene: 10. The CDR3 runs to 15 residues. From germline, CDR1 is MDHEN and CDR2 SYDVKM. Written as DNA, the CDR3 is TGTGCCAGCAGTTTCGTAATAGCGGGAACTATCGAGCAGTACTTC. This sequence encodes CASSFVIAGTIEQYF. The whole variable domain, filled in from reference TRBV28 and TRBJ2-7, reads DVKVTQSSRYLVKRTGEKVFLECVQDMDHENMFWYRQDPGLGLRLIYFSYDVKMKEKGDIPEGYSVSREKKERFSLILESASTNQTSMYLCASSFVIAGTIEQYFGPGTRLTVT.